This is a list of T cell receptor beta chains from one sample in a study of cytomegalovirus exposure and HLA in healthy donors. Sequencing was performed with immunoSEQ multiplex PCR; in TCRdb, only in-frame clones are kept and a portion is missing. The repertoire holds 95,000 to 110,000 clones, with over 60% as singletons. The sample was PBMCs. These receptors were taken from a male donor in good health and CMV-seronegative. The CDR3 runs from the conserved cysteine through the conserved F or W. Fields, in order: CDR3 length, J gene, V gene, clone size, D gene, CDR3 DNA, CDR3 protein. The D gene is left open where the match is weak. Part of the rows lack a size; the others show once, few, many or a class for expanded clones.

cdr3_length: 15
j_call: TRBJ2-5
v_call: TRBV30
clone_size: -
d_call: -
cdr3_nt: TGTGCCTGGAGGGAGGGTATTTCTTACCAAGAGACCCAGTACTTC
cdr3_aa: CAWREGISYQETQYF

cdr3_length: 14
j_call: TRBJ1-1
v_call: TRBV5-1
clone_size: -
d_call: -
cdr3_nt: TGCGCCAGCAGCTTCCGGGGGGAGGGCACTGAAGCTTTCTTT
cdr3_aa: CASSFRGEGTEAFF

cdr3_length: 16
j_call: TRBJ2-7
v_call: TRBV6-5
clone_size: -
d_call: TRBD1
cdr3_nt: TGTGCCAGCAGTTACTCTACCGGGACAGGGTGGAACGAGCAGTACTTC
cdr3_aa: CASSYSTGTGWNEQYF

cdr3_length: 11
j_call: TRBJ2-7
v_call: TRBV29-1
clone_size: -
d_call: -
cdr3_nt: TGCAGCCTTCAGGAGGGCTACGAGCAGTACTTC
cdr3_aa: CSLQEGYEQYF

cdr3_length: 12
j_call: TRBJ2-7
v_call: TRBV27
clone_size: -
d_call: TRBD1
cdr3_nt: TGTGCCAGCAGTAAGGGGGCGTACGAGCAGTACTTC
cdr3_aa: CASSKGAYEQYF

cdr3_length: 15
j_call: TRBJ2-7
v_call: TRBV28
clone_size: -
d_call: -
cdr3_nt: TGTGCCAGCAGTTTATCCTCGGGACAAGTGTACGAGCAGTACTTC
cdr3_aa: CASSLSSGQVYEQYF

cdr3_length: 14
j_call: TRBJ2-7
v_call: TRBV10-2
clone_size: -
d_call: -
cdr3_nt: TGCGCCAGCAGGAGGGACTCAAAAACCTACGAGCAGTACTTC
cdr3_aa: CASRRDSKTYEQYF

cdr3_length: 14
j_call: TRBJ1-5
v_call: TRBV10-2
clone_size: -
d_call: -
cdr3_nt: TGCGCCAGCAGGGGGGGGGACGGCAATCAGCCCCAGCATTTT
cdr3_aa: CASRGGDGNQPQHF

cdr3_length: 15
j_call: TRBJ2-7
v_call: TRBV2
clone_size: -
d_call: TRBD2
cdr3_nt: TGTGCCAGCAGTGAACTAGCGGGAGGTTCCTACGAGCAGTACTTC
cdr3_aa: CASSELAGGSYEQYF

cdr3_length: 14
j_call: TRBJ2-5
v_call: TRBV2
clone_size: -
d_call: -
cdr3_nt: TGTGCCAGCAGTTTCGACAATGACCAAGAGACCCAGTACTTC
cdr3_aa: CASSFDNDQETQYF

cdr3_length: 15
j_call: TRBJ2-5
v_call: TRBV28
clone_size: -
d_call: -
cdr3_nt: TGTGCCAGCAGTTTATCCGGGTACCTTCAAGAGACCCAGTACTTC
cdr3_aa: CASSLSGYLQETQYF

cdr3_length: 21
j_call: TRBJ2-3
v_call: TRBV15
clone_size: -
d_call: -
cdr3_nt: TGTGCCACCAGCAGAGTTCCCGGGGACTCAGCGGTGCGAAGCCCAACAGATACGCAGTATTTT
cdr3_aa: CATSRVPGDSAVRSPTDTQYF

cdr3_length: 13
j_call: TRBJ1-2
v_call: TRBV30
clone_size: -
d_call: -
cdr3_nt: TGTGCCTCCACGGGTTCAGCTAACTATGGCTACACCTTC
cdr3_aa: CASTGSANYGYTF

cdr3_length: 18
j_call: TRBJ2-6
v_call: TRBV6-1
clone_size: -
d_call: TRBD1
cdr3_nt: TGTGCCAGCAGTGAAGCGCCCCAGGGGGCGTCTGGGGCCAACGTCCTGACTTTC
cdr3_aa: CASSEAPQGASGANVLTF

cdr3_length: 16
j_call: TRBJ1-2
v_call: TRBV5-4
clone_size: once
d_call: TRBD1
cdr3_nt: TGTGCCAGCAGCTTGGCATGGGGACAGGGGGGATCGGGCTACACCTTC
cdr3_aa: CASSLAWGQGGSGYTF

cdr3_length: 12
j_call: TRBJ1-3
v_call: TRBV29-1
clone_size: -
d_call: -
cdr3_nt: TGCAGCGTGAGAAGCTCTGGAAACACCATATATTTT
cdr3_aa: CSVRSSGNTIYF

cdr3_length: 15
j_call: TRBJ2-5
v_call: TRBV2
clone_size: -
d_call: TRBD2
cdr3_nt: TGTGCCAGCACTGTACTAGCGGGAGTGCAAGAGACCCAGTACTTC
cdr3_aa: CASTVLAGVQETQYF

cdr3_length: 15
j_call: TRBJ1-1
v_call: TRBV6-5
clone_size: -
d_call: -
cdr3_nt: TGTGCCAGCAGTACCACTGCCCTCAGGGCCCCTGAAGCTTTCTTT
cdr3_aa: CASSTTALRAPEAFF

cdr3_length: 14
j_call: TRBJ2-7
v_call: TRBV7-8
clone_size: once
d_call: -
cdr3_nt: TGTGCCAGCAGCACTACACAGCGGGCCTACGAGCAGTACTTC
cdr3_aa: CASSTTQRAYEQYF

cdr3_length: 15
j_call: TRBJ2-1
v_call: TRBV5-1
clone_size: -
d_call: -
cdr3_nt: TGCGCCAGCAGCTTGGAATCGGGACTGTTTTTTGAGCAGTTCTTC
cdr3_aa: CASSLESGLFFEQFF

cdr3_length: 15
j_call: TRBJ2-1
v_call: TRBV9
clone_size: -
d_call: TRBD2
cdr3_nt: TGTGCCAGCAGCGTAGACGGGAGGGCCCGAATAAAGCAGTTCTTC
cdr3_aa: CASSVDGRARIKQFF

cdr3_length: 18
j_call: TRBJ1-4
v_call: TRBV7-9
clone_size: -
d_call: TRBD1
cdr3_nt: TGTGCCAGCAGCTTAGTCAGTGGTACAGGGGATTACCATGAAAAACTGTTTTTT
cdr3_aa: CASSLVSGTGDYHEKLFF

cdr3_length: 15
j_call: TRBJ1-2
v_call: TRBV19
clone_size: -
d_call: TRBD1
cdr3_nt: TGTGCCAGTAGTACCGACAGGGACTTTAACTATGGCTACACCTTC
cdr3_aa: CASSTDRDFNYGYTF

cdr3_length: 11
j_call: TRBJ2-7
v_call: TRBV5-8
clone_size: few
d_call: -
cdr3_nt: TGTGCCAGCAGCTACCCCAGAGAGCAGTACTTC
cdr3_aa: CASSYPREQYF

cdr3_length: 15
j_call: TRBJ2-1
v_call: TRBV2
clone_size: -
d_call: -
cdr3_nt: TGTGCCAGCAGCCTTGGGGCGGTCTCCTACAATGAGCAGTTCTTC
cdr3_aa: CASSLGAVSYNEQFF

cdr3_length: 14
j_call: TRBJ2-3
v_call: TRBV29-1
clone_size: once
d_call: -
cdr3_nt: TGCAGCGTCGAGCTACCGGCACAGCCTGGAACGCAGTATTTT
cdr3_aa: CSVELPAQPGTQYF

cdr3_length: 15
j_call: TRBJ2-7
v_call: TRBV27
clone_size: few
d_call: TRBD2
cdr3_nt: TGTGCCAGCAGTTTGTGGACTAGCGGGAGTGGGGAGCAGTACTTC
cdr3_aa: CASSLWTSGSGEQYF

cdr3_length: 13
j_call: TRBJ2-5
v_call: TRBV4-1
clone_size: -
d_call: -
cdr3_nt: TGCGCCAGCAGCCACACTCGAGTGGAGACCCAGTACTTC
cdr3_aa: CASSHTRVETQYF

cdr3_length: 16
j_call: TRBJ2-5
v_call: TRBV6-5
clone_size: -
d_call: TRBD2
cdr3_nt: TGTGCCAGCAGTTACCGAGGCTTAACGGGGGGGGAGACCCAGTACTTC
cdr3_aa: CASSYRGLTGGETQYF

cdr3_length: 15
j_call: TRBJ1-2
v_call: TRBV11-2
clone_size: once
d_call: -
cdr3_nt: TGTGCCAGCAGCTTAGTCCGGGGGACTAACTATGGCTACACCTTC
cdr3_aa: CASSLVRGTNYGYTF

cdr3_length: 15
j_call: TRBJ2-1
v_call: TRBV6-1
clone_size: few
d_call: -
cdr3_nt: TGTGCCAGCAGTGAAAAGCCTGTACCCCTCGATGAGCAGTTCTTC
cdr3_aa: CASSEKPVPLDEQFF

cdr3_length: 15
j_call: TRBJ2-1
v_call: TRBV2
clone_size: -
d_call: TRBD2
cdr3_nt: TGTGCCAGCTTGATTACTAGCGGGAAAGGCGATGAGCAGTTCTTC
cdr3_aa: CASLITSGKGDEQFF

cdr3_length: 15
j_call: TRBJ2-7
v_call: TRBV4-1
clone_size: -
d_call: -
cdr3_nt: TGCGCCAGCAGCCAAGTAGAGGAAAATACCTACGAGCAGTACTTC
cdr3_aa: CASSQVEENTYEQYF

cdr3_length: 13
j_call: TRBJ1-6
v_call: TRBV9
clone_size: once
d_call: -
cdr3_nt: TGTGCCAGCAGCGTAGTGGGGGGTTCACCCCTCCACTTT
cdr3_aa: CASSVVGGSPLHF

cdr3_length: 15
j_call: TRBJ1-2
v_call: TRBV6-5
clone_size: -
d_call: -
cdr3_nt: TGTGCCAGCAGTTCCCAGACACCCTCCAACTATGGCTACACCTTC
cdr3_aa: CASSSQTPSNYGYTF

cdr3_length: 15
j_call: TRBJ2-1
v_call: TRBV18
clone_size: -
d_call: TRBD2
cdr3_nt: TGTGCCAGCTCACCCGGAACTAGCGGGAGTAGAGAGCAGTTCTTC
cdr3_aa: CASSPGTSGSREQFF

cdr3_length: 15
j_call: TRBJ1-5
v_call: TRBV27
clone_size: few
d_call: -
cdr3_nt: TGTGCCAGCAGAACGGAAGGGGATAGCAATCAGCCCCAGCATTTT
cdr3_aa: CASRTEGDSNQPQHF

cdr3_length: 19
j_call: TRBJ1-5
v_call: TRBV7-9
clone_size: -
d_call: TRBD1
cdr3_nt: TGTGCCAGCAGCTTAGGGCCGGGACAGGGGACCGATCTTAGTCAGCCCCAGCATTTT
cdr3_aa: CASSLGPGQGTDLSQPQHF

cdr3_length: 18
j_call: TRBJ2-7
v_call: TRBV25-1
clone_size: -
d_call: TRBD2
cdr3_nt: TGTGCCAGCAGTGAAGCCGGACTAGCGGGAGGTCTGCCATACGAGCAGTACTTC
cdr3_aa: CASSEAGLAGGLPYEQYF

cdr3_length: 14
j_call: TRBJ2-5
v_call: TRBV28
clone_size: -
d_call: TRBD1
cdr3_nt: TGTGCCAGCAGTTTTAAACAGGGGATAGAGACCCAGTACTTC
cdr3_aa: CASSFKQGIETQYF

cdr3_length: 11
j_call: TRBJ1-1
v_call: TRBV6-5
clone_size: -
d_call: -
cdr3_nt: TGTGCCAGCAGCAACTCCGGGGGGGCTTTCTTT
cdr3_aa: CASSNSGGAFF

cdr3_length: 13
j_call: TRBJ2-7
v_call: TRBV29-1
clone_size: -
d_call: TRBD2
cdr3_nt: TGCAGCGTTAGGACTAGCGGGAGATACGAGCAGTACTTC
cdr3_aa: CSVRTSGRYEQYF

cdr3_length: 14
j_call: TRBJ1-2
v_call: TRBV5-6
clone_size: -
d_call: TRBD1
cdr3_nt: TGTGCCAGCAGCACGACGAACAGGGGATTTGGCTACACCTTC
cdr3_aa: CASSTTNRGFGYTF

cdr3_length: 14
j_call: TRBJ2-7
v_call: TRBV19
clone_size: few
d_call: -
cdr3_nt: TGTGCCAGTAGTATAGCTCGCGGGAAGTACGAGCAGTACTTC
cdr3_aa: CASSIARGKYEQYF

cdr3_length: 18
j_call: TRBJ2-7
v_call: TRBV13
clone_size: -
d_call: TRBD2
cdr3_nt: TGTGCCAGCAGCTTAGGATACCTAGCGGGAGTGAGTTCCGACGAGCAGTACTTC
cdr3_aa: CASSLGYLAGVSSDEQYF

cdr3_length: 14
j_call: TRBJ2-4
v_call: TRBV5-1
clone_size: -
d_call: TRBD2
cdr3_nt: TGCGCCAGCAGCTCCACGACTGGGGGGGACATTCAGTACTTC
cdr3_aa: CASSSTTGGDIQYF

cdr3_length: 8
j_call: TRBJ1-2
v_call: TRBV29-1
clone_size: -
d_call: TRBD1
cdr3_nt: TGCACCTCGGAGGGACAGCCCTTC
cdr3_aa: CTSEGQPF

cdr3_length: 15
j_call: TRBJ2-7
v_call: TRBV19
clone_size: -
d_call: TRBD1
cdr3_nt: TGTGCCAGTAGTCTCAGGACAGGTGGGGCGAGCGAGCAGTACTTC
cdr3_aa: CASSLRTGGASEQYF

cdr3_length: 16
j_call: TRBJ1-3
v_call: TRBV27
clone_size: -
d_call: TRBD1
cdr3_nt: TGTGCCAGCAGTTCAGGACAGGGCTACTCTGGAAACACCATATATTTT
cdr3_aa: CASSSGQGYSGNTIYF

cdr3_length: 17
j_call: TRBJ2-7
v_call: TRBV13
clone_size: -
d_call: TRBD2
cdr3_nt: TGTGCCAGCAGCTTAGGACTAGCGGGAGGGCCGGGTTACGAGCAGTACTTC
cdr3_aa: CASSLGLAGGPGYEQYF

cdr3_length: 14
j_call: TRBJ2-7
v_call: TRBV29-1
clone_size: few
d_call: TRBD1
cdr3_nt: TGCAGCGTTCAACATCGGGACAGGGTCCACGAGCAGTACTTC
cdr3_aa: CSVQHRDRVHEQYF

cdr3_length: 14
j_call: TRBJ1-3
v_call: TRBV18
clone_size: -
d_call: TRBD1
cdr3_nt: TGTGCCAGCTCCCCGGACAGGGGAGGAAACACCATATATTTT
cdr3_aa: CASSPDRGGNTIYF